The TCR beta chain described here comes from a study of cytomegalovirus exposure and HLA in healthy donors. PCR used 60 Vbeta primers and 13 Jbeta primers. Clones were read by immunoSEQ multiplex PCR, and TCRdb kept only the in-frame ones, dropping some. The sample carries 200,000 or so clones, 70% to 90% recorded once. The study, taken as a whole, reports: Segments of the TCR beta V type were, in most cases, productive about 87% or about 30% of the time in an earlier analysis. Cytomegalovirus association was assigned to approximately 160 TCR beta chains.

Regarding this clone: Its target is unknown.

The ends were cut back, 3 bases at V and 5 bases at J, with 4 bases in the middle. Germline V gene lookup returns CDR1 MDHEN and CDR2 SYDVKM. The CDR3 has 11 amino acids. The sample consisted of PBMCs. This TCR was sampled from a man in his thirties or forties in good health and CMV-seronegative. The chain has TRBV28 and TRBJ1-2; D not certain. The DNA for the CDR3 is TGTGCCAGCAGTTTCGGGTATGGCTACACCTTC. This gives the protein CASSFGYGYTF.